The entry that follows covers one T cell receptor beta chain sequence. Losses at the gene ends were 5 bases for V and 6 bases for J; bases not matched to a gene: 5. The CDR3 loop spans 13 amino acids. CDR1 and CDR2 (germline): SGHAT, FQNNGV. Sequencing used immunoSEQ multiplex PCR; TCRdb keeps in-frame clones, though not all of them. The sample includes 150,000 to 200,000 clones, roughly 84% of them seen just once. This specimen belongs to a study of cytomegalovirus exposure and HLA in healthy donors. The sample comprised PBMCs. This receptor was identified in a young man in good health and CMV-seropositive. The chain couples TRBV11-2 to TRBJ2-7; 9 nucleotides align to TRBD1. DNA of the CDR3: TGTGCCAGCAGCGCCGGGACAGGGCGCGAGCAGTACTTC. The encoded protein is CASSAGTGREQYF. The entire variable domain, with the rest obtained from reference TRBV11-2 and TRBJ2-7, is as follows: EAGVAQSPRYKIIEKRQSVAFWCNPISGHATLYWYQQILGQGPKLLIQFQNNGVVDDSQLPKDRFSAERLKGVDSTLKIQPAKLEDSAVYLCASSAGTGREQYFGPGTRLTVT.